This T cell receptor (beta chain) was sequenced during a study of breast tumors, draining lymph nodes, adjacent tissues. Study findings and constraints: Tumor repertoires ranked between lymph nodes and nontumor tissue in diversity, with V and J gene preferences. Tumor T cell lymph node origin was a supported hypothesis, not proven.

At least ten counts were recorded for this clonotype. Its antigen is undetermined. Samples came from axillary lymph nodes draining the breast cancer. TCRdb re-called the multiplex PCR reads with MiXCR, one entry per CDR3 protein. The sample yields around 250,000 distinct CDR3 sequences, less than 40% seen once. Sample: axillary lymph node tissue. This clonotype originated in a female donor with breast cancer. Some clones in this sample may be carry-over from other donors' samples.

The CDR3 reads CASSRTVSYEQYF. The CDR3 coding sequence is TGTGCCAGCAGTCGGACAGTCTCCTACGAGCAGTACTTC. The V and J genes are TRBV2 and TRBJ2-7; D might be TRBD1 (6 bases). The CDR3 extends over 13 amino acids. Trimming removed 5 bases at V and 0 bases at J, with 8 bases between. CDR1 and CDR2 from the germline V gene are SNHLY and FYNNEI.